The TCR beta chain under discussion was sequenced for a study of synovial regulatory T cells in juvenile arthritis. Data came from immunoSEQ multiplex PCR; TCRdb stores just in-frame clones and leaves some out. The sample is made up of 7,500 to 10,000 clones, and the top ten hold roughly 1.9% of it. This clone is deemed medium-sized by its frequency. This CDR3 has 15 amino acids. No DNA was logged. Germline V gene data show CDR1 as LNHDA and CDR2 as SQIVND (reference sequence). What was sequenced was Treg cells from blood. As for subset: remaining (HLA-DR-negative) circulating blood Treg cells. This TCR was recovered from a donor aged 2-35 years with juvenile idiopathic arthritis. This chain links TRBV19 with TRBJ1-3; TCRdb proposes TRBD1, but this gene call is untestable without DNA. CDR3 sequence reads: CASRLTVNSGNTIYF.